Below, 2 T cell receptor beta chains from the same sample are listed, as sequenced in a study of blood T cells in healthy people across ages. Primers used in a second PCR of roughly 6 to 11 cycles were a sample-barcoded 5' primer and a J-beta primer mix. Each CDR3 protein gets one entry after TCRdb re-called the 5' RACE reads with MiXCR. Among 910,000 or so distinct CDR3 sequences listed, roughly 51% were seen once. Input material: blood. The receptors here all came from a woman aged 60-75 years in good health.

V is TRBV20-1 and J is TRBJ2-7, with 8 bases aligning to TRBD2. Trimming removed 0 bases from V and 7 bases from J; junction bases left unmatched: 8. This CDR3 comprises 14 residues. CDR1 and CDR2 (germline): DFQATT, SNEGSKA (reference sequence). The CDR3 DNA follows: TGCAGTGCTAGAGAGTCGAGCGGGGGCAAGGAGCAGTACTTC. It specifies CSARESSGGKEQYF.

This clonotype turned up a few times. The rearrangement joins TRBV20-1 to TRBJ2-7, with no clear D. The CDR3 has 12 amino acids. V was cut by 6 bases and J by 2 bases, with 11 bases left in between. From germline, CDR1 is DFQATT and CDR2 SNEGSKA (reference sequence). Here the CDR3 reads CSARTDTYEQYF. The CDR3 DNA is TGCAGTGCCCGGACGGATACCTACGAGCAGTACTTC.